A selection of T cell receptor beta chains follows, all from one sample in a study of blood T cell repertoires in COVID-19. Method: immunoSEQ multiplex PCR; TCRdb's copy keeps in-frame clones and lacks some. The sample lists 65,000 to 90,000 clones; approximately 78% were seen once. The sequencing input was peripheral blood. Receptors originate from a man between 60 and 70 years old with acute or convalescent COVID-19. Each CDR3 is given with its conserved first and last residue. The order of the fields is V gene, clone size, J gene, D gene, CDR3 DNA, CDR3 protein. The D gene is left open where the match is weak. Clone size is shown for a subset of rows, as once, few, many or a class of expanded clone.

v_call: TRBV5-1
clone_size: .
j_call: TRBJ1-3
d_call: .
cdr3_nt: TGCGCCAGCAGCTTCCAGGGTAACTCTGGAAACACCATATATTTT
cdr3_aa: CASSFQGNSGNTIYF

v_call: TRBV27
clone_size: .
j_call: TRBJ2-7
d_call: .
cdr3_nt: TGTGCCAGCGCAATCACAGGACTAATTCAGTACGAGCAGTACTTC
cdr3_aa: CASAITGLIQYEQYF

v_call: TRBV18
clone_size: .
j_call: TRBJ2-3
d_call: .
cdr3_nt: TGTGCCAGCTCACCCAGAGCGGGCACAGATACGCAGTATTTT
cdr3_aa: CASSPRAGTDTQYF

v_call: TRBV28
clone_size: .
j_call: TRBJ1-2
d_call: .
cdr3_nt: TGTGCCAGCAGCCCGCGCCGGGACACCTATGGCTACACCTTC
cdr3_aa: CASSPRRDTYGYTF

v_call: TRBV11-2
clone_size: .
j_call: TRBJ1-3
d_call: .
cdr3_nt: TGTGCCAGCAGCTTCCAGGGGTCGCGAAACACCATATATTTT
cdr3_aa: CASSFQGSRNTIYF

v_call: TRBV28
clone_size: .
j_call: TRBJ1-2
d_call: .
cdr3_nt: TGTGCCAGCCGCCTCCGGGACTATGGCTACACCTTC
cdr3_aa: CASRLRDYGYTF

v_call: TRBV21-1
clone_size: .
j_call: TRBJ2-3
d_call: .
cdr3_nt: TGTGCCCGCTTACCAGGGAGCACAGATACGCAGTATTTT
cdr3_aa: CARLPGSTDTQYF

v_call: TRBV5-5
clone_size: .
j_call: TRBJ2-2
d_call: TRBD1
cdr3_nt: TGTGCCAGCAGCATCGCCTGGGACAGGGGGTTGACCGGGGAGCTGTTTTTT
cdr3_aa: CASSIAWDRGLTGELFF

v_call: TRBV29-1
clone_size: .
j_call: TRBJ1-1
d_call: .
cdr3_nt: TGCAGCGTTGAATCTCTGAACACTGAAGCTTTCTTT
cdr3_aa: CSVESLNTEAFF

v_call: TRBV6-5
clone_size: .
j_call: TRBJ1-3
d_call: TRBD1
cdr3_nt: TGTGCCAGCAGTTACAGGGGGCTTGCTGGAAACACCATATATTTT
cdr3_aa: CASSYRGLAGNTIYF

v_call: TRBV24-1
clone_size: .
j_call: TRBJ2-5
d_call: TRBD2
cdr3_nt: TGTGCCACAGCGGGGGGTTTGGGCGAGACCCAGTACTTC
cdr3_aa: CATAGGLGETQYF

v_call: TRBV4-3
clone_size: .
j_call: TRBJ2-7
d_call: .
cdr3_nt: TGCGCCAGCAGCCAAGATCCGAGCTCCTACGAGCAGTACTTC
cdr3_aa: CASSQDPSSYEQYF

v_call: TRBV5-6
clone_size: .
j_call: TRBJ2-7
d_call: .
cdr3_nt: TGTGCCAGCAGCCCTCCCGGGAGATACTACGAGCAGTACTTC
cdr3_aa: CASSPPGRYYEQYF

v_call: TRBV24-1
clone_size: .
j_call: TRBJ2-7
d_call: .
cdr3_nt: TGTGCCACCAGTGATTTGCGGCGGGATGATAGCTCCTACGAGCAGTACTTC
cdr3_aa: CATSDLRRDDSSYEQYF

v_call: TRBV7-2
clone_size: once
j_call: TRBJ2-1
d_call: .
cdr3_nt: TGTGCCAGCAGCGGGGGGGCCTCAGAGCAGTTCTTC
cdr3_aa: CASSGGASEQFF

v_call: TRBV7-2
clone_size: .
j_call: TRBJ2-3
d_call: .
cdr3_nt: TGTGCCAGCAGCCCACTAGGAAGCACAGATACGCAGTATTTT
cdr3_aa: CASSPLGSTDTQYF

v_call: TRBV7-9
clone_size: .
j_call: TRBJ2-5
d_call: .
cdr3_nt: TGTGCCAGCAGCTCTAGGGGTCACAGGGGGGGAGAGACCCAGTACTTC
cdr3_aa: CASSSRGHRGGETQYF

v_call: TRBV20-1
clone_size: .
j_call: TRBJ2-4
d_call: .
cdr3_nt: TGCAGTGGTGAGAGTGGCATTCAGTACTTC
cdr3_aa: CSGESGIQYF

v_call: TRBV12-3/TRBV12-4
clone_size: .
j_call: TRBJ2-7
d_call: .
cdr3_nt: TGTGCCAGTTCCGCCGGGGGGCTGGACGAGCAGTACTTC
cdr3_aa: CASSAGGLDEQYF

v_call: TRBV10-3
clone_size: .
j_call: TRBJ2-7
d_call: TRBD1
cdr3_nt: TGTGCCATCAGTATTAACAAGGACAGGGGTCCCTACGAGCAGTACTTC
cdr3_aa: CAISINKDRGPYEQYF

v_call: TRBV4-3
clone_size: .
j_call: TRBJ2-1
d_call: TRBD2
cdr3_nt: TGCGCCAGCAGCCAACGGGGACTAGCGGTCAATGAGCAGTTCTTC
cdr3_aa: CASSQRGLAVNEQFF

v_call: TRBV28
clone_size: .
j_call: TRBJ1-4
d_call: .
cdr3_nt: TGTGCCAGCACGGCTCAAGTAGGAGGCCGGGATGAAAAACTGTTTTTT
cdr3_aa: CASTAQVGGRDEKLFF

v_call: TRBV29-1
clone_size: .
j_call: TRBJ2-7
d_call: TRBD2
cdr3_nt: TGCAGCGTTGGGACTAGCGGGAATCACGAGCAGTACTTC
cdr3_aa: CSVGTSGNHEQYF

v_call: TRBV4-2
clone_size: .
j_call: TRBJ1-1
d_call: .
cdr3_nt: TGTGCCAGCAGCCAAGAAACAGGGGAAGCTTTCTTT
cdr3_aa: CASSQETGEAFF

v_call: TRBV5-1
clone_size: .
j_call: TRBJ2-5
d_call: TRBD1
cdr3_nt: TGCGCCAGCAGGGGACAGGGCAATCTCCAAGAGACCCAGTACTTC
cdr3_aa: CASRGQGNLQETQYF

v_call: TRBV6-6
clone_size: .
j_call: TRBJ2-7
d_call: .
cdr3_nt: TGTGCCAGCAGTCCCCAAGGACCCAACTATAGCGACTCCTACGAGCAGTACTTC
cdr3_aa: CASSPQGPNYSDSYEQYF

v_call: TRBV6-5
clone_size: .
j_call: TRBJ1-2
d_call: .
cdr3_nt: TGTGCCAGCAGTTTCCAGGGAGGGAATGGCTACACCTTC
cdr3_aa: CASSFQGGNGYTF

v_call: TRBV7-2
clone_size: .
j_call: TRBJ2-7
d_call: TRBD1
cdr3_nt: TGTGCCAGCAGTCTCGGGACAGGGCCATCCGAGCAGTACTTC
cdr3_aa: CASSLGTGPSEQYF

v_call: TRBV18
clone_size: .
j_call: TRBJ1-1
d_call: .
cdr3_nt: TGTGCCAGCTCACGGGAGATGGGGGCGCCCGGTACTGAAGCTTTCTTT
cdr3_aa: CASSREMGAPGTEAFF

v_call: TRBV19
clone_size: few
j_call: TRBJ1-2
d_call: TRBD1
cdr3_nt: TGTGCCAGTGTTGACAGGGATCATGGTGTCTATGGCTACACCTTC
cdr3_aa: CASVDRDHGVYGYTF

v_call: TRBV19
clone_size: .
j_call: TRBJ2-1
d_call: .
cdr3_nt: TGTGCCAGTAGTACCGGGAGTTCCTACAATGAGCAGTTCTTC
cdr3_aa: CASSTGSSYNEQFF

v_call: TRBV14
clone_size: .
j_call: TRBJ2-1
d_call: TRBD1
cdr3_nt: TGTGCCAGCAGCCAAGAGGGACAGTCCTACAATGAGCAGTTCTTC
cdr3_aa: CASSQEGQSYNEQFF

v_call: TRBV4-1
clone_size: .
j_call: TRBJ2-2
d_call: .
cdr3_nt: TGCGCCAGCAGCTCAGGACATCTTAACACCGGGGAGCTGTTTTTT
cdr3_aa: CASSSGHLNTGELFF

v_call: TRBV2
clone_size: .
j_call: TRBJ2-1
d_call: TRBD1
cdr3_nt: TGTGCCAGCAGTGGGACAGGGGTTGAGCAGTTCTTC
cdr3_aa: CASSGTGVEQFF

v_call: TRBV9
clone_size: .
j_call: TRBJ2-3
d_call: TRBD2
cdr3_nt: TGTGCCAGCAGCGCGGGACTAGATAAAGATACGCAGTATTTT
cdr3_aa: CASSAGLDKDTQYF

v_call: TRBV9
clone_size: .
j_call: TRBJ1-4
d_call: .
cdr3_nt: TGTGCCAGCAGCTTCCGGCCCCAGGTAGAAAAACTGTTTTTT
cdr3_aa: CASSFRPQVEKLFF

v_call: TRBV5-1
clone_size: .
j_call: TRBJ2-5
d_call: TRBD2
cdr3_nt: TGCGCCAGCAGCCGTACTAGCGGGGGGGTTTTAGAGACCCAGTACTTC
cdr3_aa: CASSRTSGGVLETQYF

v_call: TRBV14
clone_size: .
j_call: TRBJ2-7
d_call: .
cdr3_nt: TGTGCCAGCAGCCAGGCCGCAGGGGCTTGGGGCTCCTACGAGCAGTACTTC
cdr3_aa: CASSQAAGAWGSYEQYF

v_call: TRBV18
clone_size: .
j_call: TRBJ2-7
d_call: .
cdr3_nt: TGTGCCAGCTCACCAAGCTCAGGGGATCCCTACGAGCAGTACTTC
cdr3_aa: CASSPSSGDPYEQYF

v_call: TRBV19
clone_size: .
j_call: TRBJ2-3
d_call: .
cdr3_nt: TGTGCCAGTAGTATGGGGGGAGATACGCAGTATTTT
cdr3_aa: CASSMGGDTQYF